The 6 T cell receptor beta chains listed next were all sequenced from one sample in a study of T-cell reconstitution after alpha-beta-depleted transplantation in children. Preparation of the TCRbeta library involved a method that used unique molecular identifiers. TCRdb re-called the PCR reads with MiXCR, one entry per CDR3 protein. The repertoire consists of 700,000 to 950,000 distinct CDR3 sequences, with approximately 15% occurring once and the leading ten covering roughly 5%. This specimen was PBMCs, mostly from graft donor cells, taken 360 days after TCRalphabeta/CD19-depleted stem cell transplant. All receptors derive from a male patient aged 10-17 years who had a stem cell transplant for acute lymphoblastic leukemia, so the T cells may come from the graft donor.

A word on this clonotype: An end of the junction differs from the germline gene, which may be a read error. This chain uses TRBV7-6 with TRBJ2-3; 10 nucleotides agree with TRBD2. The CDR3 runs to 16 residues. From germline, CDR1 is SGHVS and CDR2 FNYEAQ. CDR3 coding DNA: TGTGCCAGCAGCGACACTGGACTAGCGGCGACAGATACGCGGTATTTT. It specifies CASSDTGLAATDTRYF.

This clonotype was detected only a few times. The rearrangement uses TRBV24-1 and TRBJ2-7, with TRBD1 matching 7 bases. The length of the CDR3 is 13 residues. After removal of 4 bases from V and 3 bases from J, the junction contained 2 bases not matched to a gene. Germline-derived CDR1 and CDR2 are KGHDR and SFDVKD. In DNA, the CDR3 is TGTGCCACCAGTGACTGGACAGGCTACGAGCAGTACTTC. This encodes CATSDWTGYEQYF.

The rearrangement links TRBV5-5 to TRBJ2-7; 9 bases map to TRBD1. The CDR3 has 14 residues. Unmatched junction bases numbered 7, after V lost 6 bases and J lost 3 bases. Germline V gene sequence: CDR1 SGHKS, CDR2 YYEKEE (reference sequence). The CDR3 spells CASTRGDRDYEQYF. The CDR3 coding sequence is TGTGCCAGCACACGCGGGGACAGGGACTACGAGCAGTACTTC.

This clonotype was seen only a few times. In DNA, the CDR3 is TGTGCCAGCAGCTCAATACAGGGAGTTACCGGGGAGCTGTTTTTT. Protein product: CASSSIQGVTGELFF. The V gene is TRBV7-9, the J gene TRBJ2-2, with D tentatively TRBD1 (6 bases). The V and J ends lost 4 bases and 5 bases respectively, with 14 bases between them. In germline, CDR1 is SEHNR, CDR2 FQNEAQ (reference sequence). CDR3 length: 15 residues.

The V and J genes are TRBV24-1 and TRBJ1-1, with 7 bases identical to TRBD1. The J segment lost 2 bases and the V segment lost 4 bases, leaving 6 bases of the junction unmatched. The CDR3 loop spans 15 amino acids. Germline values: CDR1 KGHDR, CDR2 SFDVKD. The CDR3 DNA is TGTGCCACCAGTGACCGGACAGGCGGAAACACTGAAGCTTTCTTT. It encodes CATSDRTGGNTEAFF.

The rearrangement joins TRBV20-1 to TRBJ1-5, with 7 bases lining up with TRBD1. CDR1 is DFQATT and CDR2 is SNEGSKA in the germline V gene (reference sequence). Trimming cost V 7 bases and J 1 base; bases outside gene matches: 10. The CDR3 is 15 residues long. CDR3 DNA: TGCAGTGTACAAACAGGGGTATGGAGCAATCAGCCCCAGCATTTT. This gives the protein CSVQTGVWSNQPQHF.